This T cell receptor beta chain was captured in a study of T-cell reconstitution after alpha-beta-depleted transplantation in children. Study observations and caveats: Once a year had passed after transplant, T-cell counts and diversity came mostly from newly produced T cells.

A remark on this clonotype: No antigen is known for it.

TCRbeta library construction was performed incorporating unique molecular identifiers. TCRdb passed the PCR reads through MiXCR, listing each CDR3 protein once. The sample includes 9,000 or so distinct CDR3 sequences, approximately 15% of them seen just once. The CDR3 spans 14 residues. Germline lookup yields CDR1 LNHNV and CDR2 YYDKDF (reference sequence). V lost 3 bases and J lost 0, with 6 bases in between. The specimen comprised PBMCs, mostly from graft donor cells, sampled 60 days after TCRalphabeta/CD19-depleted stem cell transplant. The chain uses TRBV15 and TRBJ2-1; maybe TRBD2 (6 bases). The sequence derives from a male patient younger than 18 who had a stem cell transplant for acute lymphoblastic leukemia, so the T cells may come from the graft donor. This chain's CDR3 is CATSSGSSYNEQFF. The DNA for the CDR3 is TGTGCCACCAGCAGCGGGAGCTCCTACAATGAGCAGTTCTTC.